The T cell receptor beta chain under discussion was sequenced for a study of human T cells and chemical hapten exposure. The trim removed 6 bases at V and 0 bases at J, leaving 10 bases unmatched. This CDR3 comprises 15 residues. Germline loops: CDR1 DFQATT, CDR2 SNEGSKA (reference sequence). TCRdb fed the RACE reads into MiXCR, producing one record per CDR3 protein. The table includes 80,000 to 100,000 distinct CDR3 sequences, approximately 10% detected once. Study-wide findings and caveats: TCRs exceeding a frequency of 1 in 1000 stayed unchanged under DPC sensitization.

Noted time point: patch test 3, about 24 weeks after DPC sensitization. The treatment is: therapeutic diphenylcyclopropenone sensitization with weekly scalp DPC. In every case, blood was obtained before the patch test was applied. Only a few counts were recorded for this clonotype. Its antigen remains unknown. This sequence was found in a woman aged 30 to 39 with alopecia areata. Some clones in this sample may be carry-over from other donors' samples. This material consisted of whole blood, taken in connection with sensitization to the hapten diphenylcyclopropenone (DPC). The chain has TRBV20-1 and TRBJ1-1; 7 positions agree with TRBD1. The CDR3 here is CSAYSPGQLNTEAFF. Here the CDR3 DNA reads TGCAGTGCGTATTCCCCGGGACAGCTGAACACTGAAGCTTTCTTT.